The T cell receptor beta chain under discussion was sequenced for a study of blood T cell repertoires in COVID-19. Study-level background: T cells, B-cell-depleted T cells, or PBMCs provided the cDNA or gDNA that served as material.

The assay was immunoSEQ multiplex PCR, and TCRdb's table has in-frame clones only and misses some. The sample consists of over 150,000 clones, under 85% of them appearing once. Germline CDR1 MNHEY, CDR2 SVGAGI. The CDR3 has 14 residues. V lost 6 bases, J lost 2 bases, and 13 bases lay in between. The V call is TRBV6-5, the J call TRBJ1-2, with TRBD1 as a possible D gene (6 bases). This receptor was taken from a man in his sixties with COVID-19, enrolled during active disease. Sequencing was performed on peripheral blood. In DNA, the CDR3 is TGTGCCAGCAGCGAGAGGACAGTAAACTATGGCTACACCTTC. This gives the protein CASSERTVNYGYTF.